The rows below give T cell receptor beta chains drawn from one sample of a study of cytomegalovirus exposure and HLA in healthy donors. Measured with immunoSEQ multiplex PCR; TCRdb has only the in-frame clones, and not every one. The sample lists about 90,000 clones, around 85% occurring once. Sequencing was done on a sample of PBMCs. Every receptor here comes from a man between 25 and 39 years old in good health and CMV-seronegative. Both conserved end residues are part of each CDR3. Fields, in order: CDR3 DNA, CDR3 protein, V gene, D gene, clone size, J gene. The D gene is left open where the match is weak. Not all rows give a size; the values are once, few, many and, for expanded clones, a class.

TGTGCCAGCAGCTCCGACAGGAGCTCCTACGAGCAGTACTTC CASSSDRSSYEQYF TRBV7-6 . . TRBJ2-7
TGTGCCAGCAGCTTAGACAGGGGCCCCGGGGAGCTGTTTTTT CASSLDRGPGELFF TRBV11-1 TRBD1 . TRBJ2-2
TGTGCCAGCAGTTCTAATTTATTAACAGGGGGCGGAGAGACCCAGTACTTC CASSSNLLTGGGETQYF TRBV11-2 TRBD1 . TRBJ2-5
TGTGCCAGCAGCCCTAGTTCTTGGCGGGGCAGCACAGATACGCAGTATTTT CASSPSSWRGSTDTQYF TRBV9 . . TRBJ2-3
TGTGCCAGTAGTATGACAGGGGGCTCAGATACGCAGTATTTT CASSMTGGSDTQYF TRBV19 TRBD1 . TRBJ2-3
TGTGCCAGCAGCCAAGAAAGGACAGCCCGCTCTGGAAACACCATATATTTT CASSQERTARSGNTIYF TRBV14 . few TRBJ1-3
TGTGCCAGCAGCCCCCGACAGGGACACACTGAAGCTTTCTTT CASSPRQGHTEAFF TRBV7-3 TRBD1 . TRBJ1-1
TGCAGCGACTTCTACGAGCAGTACTTC CSDFYEQYF TRBV29-1 . . TRBJ2-7
TGTGCCAGCAGCGCAGGACAGGGGGCCGAAAATCAGCCCCAGCATTTT CASSAGQGAENQPQHF TRBV9 TRBD1 . TRBJ1-5
TGTGCCAGCAGCTTAGCTCGGACAGGGACTGAGACCCAGTACTTC CASSLARTGTETQYF TRBV13 TRBD1 . TRBJ2-5